The sequence of this T cell receptor (beta chain) was determined in a study of T cells in Graves' hyperthyroidism and ophthalmopathy. The CDR3 is 16 residues long. The germline CDR1 and CDR2 sequences are PRHDT and FYEKMQ (reference sequence). The V end was cut by 5 bases, the J end by 4 bases, with 21 bases between. Patients affected by ophthalmopathy presented a Clinical Activity Score of at least 3, a NOSPECS grade of at least 4, and disease duration below 3 months. Reasons for excluding patients were uncontrolled infection, other autoimmune disease, pregnancy or lactation. Overall study results and limits: Ophthalmopathy onset followed model prediction by a median approximately six months. Blood also held most thyroid clonotypes expanded beyond 0.001.

TCR beta CDR3 regions were amplified from RNA transcripts. First-round RT-PCR of the TCR CDR3 relied on the HTBI primer set. Via MiXCR, TCRdb re-called the multiplex PCR reads, giving one row per CDR3 protein. The repertoire has fewer than 650,000 distinct CDR3 sequences, roughly 14% of them found once; the top ten carry about 4.5%. On this clonotype itself: Its antigen is undetermined.

The sample consisted of blood. The chain carries TRBV13 and TRBJ2-7; maybe TRBD2 (6 bases). This sequence originates from a middle-aged woman with Graves' ophthalmopathy. The CDR3 DNA is TGTGCCAGCAGCCAAATGGGCAGGGACGGACTATACGAGCAGTACTTC. Translation gives CASSQMGRDGLYEQYF.